This T cell receptor beta chain emerged from a study of OX40 agonist ivuxolimab in advanced cancers. In this sample, this clone is medium-sized. Per germline, CDR1 MNHNY and CDR2 SVGAGI (reference sequence). CDR3 length: 13 amino acids. V lost 5 bases, J lost 3 bases, and 10 bases lay in between. Some clones are missing from TCRdb's copy, which holds only in-frame ones; the method was immunoSEQ multiplex PCR. This sample has 20,000 to 30,000 clones, with around three quarters found just once. This receptor was obtained from an adult with an advanced solid tumor such as melanoma, head and neck, liver or kidney cancer. The V call is TRBV6-6, the J call TRBJ1-2; tentatively, D is TRBD1 (6 bases). The sequencing here drew on CD4+ or CD8+ T cells sorted from blood, taken in a trial of the OX40 agonist ivuxolimab. Here the CDR3 reads CASSNTGYYGYTF. CDR3 nucleotides: TGTGCCAGCAGTAACACAGGGTACTATGGCTACACCTTC.